This T cell receptor beta chain is from a study of blood T cell repertoires in COVID-19. Study as a whole: Both acute and convalescent COVID-19 samples were obtained from the United States, Italy and Spain. T cells, B-cell-depleted T cells, or PBMCs supplied cDNA or gDNA.

This table comes from immunoSEQ multiplex PCR, and its TCRdb copy is limited to in-frame clones, with some not included. Altogether about 150,000 clones are present, 70% to 90% being singletons, with the ten largest covering 6.2%. Residents of 20 to 25 US areas, aged about 18 to 95 years, made up the participants. Recovered status applied to Cohort 3 donors who had two consecutive negative PCRs. It also applied to those with clearance or with symptom resolution. What was sequenced was PBMCs or T cells enriched from blood (not recorded which). The TCR sequence derives from a woman between 40 and 50 years old who had recovered from COVID-19.

The CDR3 sequence: CASSNSRGTGDPYEQYF. CDR3 sequence (DNA): TGTGCCAGCAGCAACTCTCGCGGGACAGGGGACCCCTACGAGCAGTACTTC. The chain recombines TRBV13 with TRBJ2-7, with 10 bases aligning to TRBD1. J gave up 2 bases and V 5 bases, and 12 bases lay outside the gene matches. Germline assignment: CDR1 PRHDT and CDR2 FYEKMQ (reference sequence). The CDR3 has 17 residues.